The present entry profiles one T cell receptor (beta chain) with its context. Antigen: not known. Regarding treatment: oral pan-JAK inhibitor, 5-10 mg twice daily. As part of sample collection, lesional scalp punch biopsies and peripheral blood were taken from alopecia areata patients. This sample is drawn from a study of CD8+ T cells in alopecia areata. Study-wide background: Treated patients were given oral tofacitinib, which was dosed at 5 to 10 mg twice daily.

Whole-study results and caveats: Scalp clonality and expanded CD8+ clones among the top 100 were significantly decreased by tofacitinib. Scalp repertoires also include resident alphabeta T cells from normal skin.

After isolation, RNA underwent reverse transcription to generate cDNA as the sequencing template. TCRdb's table, derived via immunoSEQ multiplex PCR, lists solely in-frame clones and lacks some. The data hold approximately 280,000 clones, with about 62% observed a single time. The germline gives CDR1 GTSNPN, CDR2 SVGIG (reference sequence). V lost 4 bases to trimming and J lost 2 bases; unmatched junction nucleotides: 4. The CDR3 covers 13 residues. The sequence came from a human donor with alopecia areata. This chain connects TRBV30 to TRBJ1-1, with 7 bases fitting TRBD1. The material sequenced was CD4+ T cells sorted from blood, taken at week 24, from a patient treated with tofacitinib. This chain's CDR3 is CAWIKGANTEAFF. The DNA of the CDR3 is TGTGCCTGGATTAAGGGGGCCAACACTGAAGCTTTCTTT.